The 24 T cell receptor beta chains below all came from one sample that was sequenced in a study of T cell responses to AZD1222 COVID-19 vaccine. The protocol was immunoSEQ multiplex PCR, while the TCRdb copy is restricted to in-frame clones and leaves out a portion. Of about 140,000 clones detected, 80% to 90% appear once; the ten largest clones hold 1.6%. Sequencing used peripheral blood, obtained on day 0 of AZD1222 vaccination. All receptors come from an adult in good health.

The gene calls are TRBV6-5 and TRBJ1-2; D unresolved. This CDR3 has 15 residues. Germline CDR1 and CDR2: MNHEY and SVGAGI. The germline V and J ends were trimmed by 2 bases and 7 bases, with 17 bases remaining between them. The CDR3 bases are TGTGCCAGCAGTTACGGTCGGACTCCAAAGGGTGGCTACACCTTC. Protein sequence: CASSYGRTPKGGYTF.

The CDR3 protein is CAIEVRTIRNQPQHF. In DNA form, the CDR3 reads TGTGCCATCGAAGTCCGGACTATCCGGAATCAGCCCCAGCATTTT. The chain has TRBV7-8 and TRBJ1-5; D is ambiguous. CDR1 SGHVS and CDR2 FQNEAQ come from the germline V gene. The CDR3 runs 15 residues. V dropped 10 bases and J dropped 4 bases, with 20 bases sitting between them.

CDR3: CASTRQGFNQPQHF. The CDR3 DNA reads as TGTGCCAGCACCCGACAGGGGTTCAATCAGCCCCAGCATTTT. The chain couples TRBV28 to TRBJ1-5, with 8 bases fitting TRBD1. The J segment lost 3 bases and the V segment lost 7 bases, leaving 5 bases of the junction unmatched. The V gene's germline CDR1 is MDHEN and CDR2 SYDVKM. CDR3 size: 14 residues.

CDR3 DNA: TGTGCCAGCAGCCCTTACCGGGCAGGGAGGACTGAAGCTTTCTTT. Protein: CASSPYRAGRTEAFF. The chain joins TRBV11-2 to TRBJ1-1, with D possibly being TRBD1 (5 bases). Trimming took 5 bases from V and 5 from J, leaving 18 bases between them. The germline gives CDR1 SGHAT, CDR2 FQNNGV. The CDR3 runs 15 residues.

V usage is TRBV30 and J usage is TRBJ1-6; D is undetermined. The CDR3 sequence is 13 residues long. The V gene lost 2 bases and the J gene lost 10 bases, with 12 bases spanning the gap. Per germline, CDR1 GTSNPN and CDR2 SVGIG (reference sequence). The CDR3 DNA sequence: TGTGCCTGGAGTAGCGGGGTTGAGTCACCCCTCCACTTT. Translated, it gives CAWSSGVESPLHF.

This clone has a single count. This chain links TRBV27 with TRBJ1-5, with D possibly matching TRBD1 (5 bases). CDR1 and CDR2 (germline): MNHEY, SMNVEV (reference sequence). This CDR3 is built from 15 residues. V was pared by 3 bases and J by 0 bases, with 9 bases between. CDR3 protein: CASSFGHNSNQPQHF. CDR3 DNA sequence: TGTGCCAGCAGTTTCGGACACAATAGCAATCAGCCCCAGCATTTT.

With regard to this clone: Other DNA sequences in the same sample also yield this CDR3. CDR3 protein: CASSLAREQFF. As DNA, the CDR3 is TGTGCCAGCAGCTTAGCCAGGGAGCAGTTCTTC. V usage is TRBV7-9 and J usage is TRBJ2-1; D gene ambiguous. The CDR3 covers 11 residues. Between the trimmed V and J ends, which lost 0 bases and 10 bases, there was a span of 4 bases. In germline, CDR1 is SEHNR, CDR2 FQNEAQ (reference sequence).

This clone was found once. This chain links TRBV9 with TRBJ1-2; the D gene is possibly TRBD1 (5 bases). The V end was cut by 4 bases, the J end by 4 bases, with 17 bases between. This CDR3 comprises 15 residues. Germline CDR1 and CDR2: SGDLS and YYNGEE. The CDR3 DNA follows: TGTGCCAGCAGCACGGGGGATCAGGAGTTCTATGGCTACACCTTC. Protein sequence: CASSTGDQEFYGYTF. Looking up the rest from reference TRBV9 and TRBJ1-2 gives the full variable domain: DSGVTQTPKHLITATGQRVTLRCSPRSGDLSVYWYQQSLDQGLQFLIQYYNGEERAKGNILERFSAQQFPDLHSELNLSSLELGDSALYFCASSTGDQEFYGYTFGSGTRLTVV.

This sequence joins TRBV24-1 and TRBJ2-2; 10 bases fit TRBD1. The CDR3 consists of 15 residues. Per the germline V gene, CDR1 is KGHDR and CDR2 is SFDVKD. V shed 3 bases, J shed 8 bases, and the junction held 5 bases outside the gene matches. The CDR3 reads CATSDDRGLEGELFF. CDR3 bases: TGTGCCACCAGTGATGACAGGGGGCTAGAAGGGGAGCTGTTTTTT.

This chain joins TRBV4-2 and TRBJ2-2; TRBD2 matches 8 bases. Trimming at V came to 5 bases and at J to 6 bases, leaving 11 bases not matched to a gene. Germline V gene lookup returns CDR1 LGHNA and CDR2 YNFKEQ. The CDR3 consists of 16 residues. CDR3 protein: CASSGGWRAGAGELFF. Here the CDR3 DNA reads TGTGCCAGCAGCGGCGGATGGCGAGCGGGAGCCGGGGAGCTGTTTTTT.

The V gene is TRBV2, the J gene TRBJ1-1; the match to TRBD1 covers 7 bases. The CDR3 runs to 12 residues. Germline V gene sequence: CDR1 SNHLY, CDR2 FYNNEI. After removal of 6 bases from V and 4 bases from J, the junction contained 2 bases not matched to a gene. The CDR3 sequence is CASRAGGTEAFF. The CDR3 region has the DNA TGTGCCAGCAGGGCAGGGGGCACTGAAGCTTTCTTT. Looking up the rest from reference TRBV2 and TRBJ1-1 gives the full variable domain: EPEVTQTPSHQVTQMGQEVILRCVPISNHLYFYWYRQILGQKVEFLVSFYNNEISEKSEIFDDQFSVERPDGSNFTLKIRSTKLEDSAMYFCASRAGGTEAFFGQGTRLTVV.

V usage is TRBV4-1 and J usage is TRBJ1-5; a possible D gene is TRBD1 (6 bases). The CDR3 has 17 residues. Germline V gives CDR1 MGHRA, CDR2 YSYEKL. V lost 2 bases, J lost 6 bases, and 20 bases lay in between. CDR3 sequence: CASSQPPRGGRGQPQHF. CDR3 DNA: TGCGCCAGCAGCCAACCTCCCCGGGGGGGGCGAGGTCAGCCCCAGCATTTT.

V gene TRBV29-1 combines with J gene TRBJ2-7; D is possibly TRBD1 (6 bases). There are 13 residues in the CDR3. The germline V and J ends were trimmed by 4 bases and 0 bases, with 10 bases remaining between them. The germline V gene encodes CDR1 SQVTM and CDR2 ANQGSEA. This CDR3 reads CSVVGGSSYEQYF. As DNA, the CDR3 is TGCAGCGTTGTAGGGGGTAGCTCCTACGAGCAGTACTTC.

The genes are TRBV4-1 and TRBJ1-5; 7 bases align to TRBD1. The CDR3 extends over 18 amino acids. J lost 2 bases, V lost 3 bases, and 13 bases had no gene match. The V gene's germline CDR1 is MGHRA and CDR2 YSYEKL. The CDR3 DNA reads as TGCGCCAGCAGCCATCCCCGCCCCGTGACAGGGCGCAATCAGCCCCAGCATTTT. As protein: CASSHPRPVTGRNQPQHF.

The chain joins TRBV21-1 to TRBJ2-7; the table's D gene call, TRBD2, was not cross checked with the DNA. TRBV21-1 is termed a pseudogene. The CDR3 has 11 amino acids. This chain's CDR3 is CASEDSRSADF. The CDR3 DNA sequence: TGTGCCAGCGAGGATTCTCGTTCGGCGGACTTC.

This clone appeared a few times. J is TRBJ1-1 and V is TRBV2; 7 nucleotides align to TRBD1. V shed 3 bases, J shed 5 bases, and the junction held 9 bases outside the gene matches. The CDR3 has 15 amino acids. Germline CDR1 SNHLY, CDR2 FYNNEI. In nucleotides, the CDR3 is TGTGCCAGCAGTGAGAGACAGGGCTTTGCAACTGAAGCTTTCTTT. Translation: CASSERQGFATEAFF.

The chain combines TRBV3-1 (or the pseudogene TRBV3-2) with TRBJ2-1, with a possible D match to TRBD2 (6 bases). The germline V gene has CDR1 LGHDT and CDR2 YNNKEL (reference sequence). V lost 0 bases and J lost 7, with 13 bases in between. The CDR3 runs 15 residues. Here the CDR3 reads CASSQDPAGRNEQFF. The CDR3 DNA sequence: TGTGCCAGCAGCCAAGATCCCGCAGGGAGGAATGAGCAGTTCTTC.

V and J are TRBV5-1 and TRBJ2-7; D uncertain. The V gene lost 4 bases and the J gene lost 0 bases, with 5 bases spanning the gap. CDR1 and CDR2 (germline): SGHRS, YFSETQ. The CDR3 spans 12 residues. CDR3 amino acids: CASSRASYEQYF. Written as DNA, the CDR3 is TGCGCCAGCAGCCGGGCCTCCTACGAGCAGTACTTC. Combining the CDR3 with reference TRBV5-1 and TRBJ2-7 gives the whole variable domain KAGVTQTPRYLIKTRGQQVTLSCSPISGHRSVSWYQQTPGQGLQFLFEYFSETQRNKGNFPGRFSGRQFSNSRSEMNVSTLELGDSALYLCASSRASYEQYFGPGTRLTVT.

The rearrangement joins TRBV5-6 to TRBJ1-5, with 10 bases that match TRBD1. The ends lost 4 bases at V and 4 bases at J; junction bases unmatched: 2. The CDR3 consists of 14 residues. Germline V CDR1 and CDR2: SGHDT, YYEEEE. CDR3 in amino acids: CASSQGQGNQPQHF. The CDR3 DNA sequence: TGTGCCAGCAGCCAGGGACAGGGGAATCAGCCCCAGCATTTT.

The chain couples TRBV7-2 to TRBJ2-7, with D perhaps TRBD1 (6 bases). V was clipped by 4 bases and J by 4 bases, with 11 bases between them. This CDR3 spans 13 amino acids. Germline V gene sequence: CDR1 SGHTA, CDR2 FQGNSA. CDR3 sequence reads: CASSSRDTYEQYF. CDR3 sequence (DNA): TGTGCCAGCAGCTCCAGGGACACATACGAGCAGTACTTC.

The chain joins TRBV9 to TRBJ2-7; D may match TRBD1 or TRBD2 (5 bases each). The germline V gene has CDR1 SGDLS and CDR2 YYNGEE. The CDR3 totals 15 residues. The germline V and J ends were trimmed by 0 bases and 0 bases, with 10 bases remaining between them. The CDR3 DNA reads TGTGCCAGCAGCGTAGGGGCAGGGAGCTCCTACGAGCAGTACTTC. It encodes CASSVGAGSSYEQYF. Looking up the rest from reference TRBV9 and TRBJ2-7 gives the full variable domain: DSGVTQTPKHLITATGQRVTLRCSPRSGDLSVYWYQQSLDQGLQFLIQYYNGEERAKGNILERFSAQQFPDLHSELNLSSLELGDSALYFCASSVGAGSSYEQYFGPGTRLTVT.

V and J are TRBV12-3 or TRBV12-4 and TRBJ1-2; D uncertain. This CDR3 region has 13 residues. V shed 5 bases and J shed 4 bases, with 11 bases lying between them. The CDR3 DNA reads TGTGCCAGCAGTCTCGGGCGGAGCTATGGCTACACCTTC. Protein product: CASSLGRSYGYTF.

This clone appeared a single time. The J gene is TRBJ1-2, the V gene TRBV5-1; TRBD1 matches 9 bases. This CDR3 contains 15 residues. Trimming removed 7 bases from V and 6 bases from J; junction bases left unmatched: 13. Germline values: CDR1 SGHRS, CDR2 YFSETQ. CDR3 sequence (DNA): TGCGCCAGCTTAGGCTCGGGACAGGGTGAGGATGGCTACACCTTC. Translating it yields CASLGSGQGEDGYTF. Using reference TRBV5-1 and TRBJ1-2 for the parts outside the CDR3, the full variable domain is KAGVTQTPRYLIKTRGQQVTLSCSPISGHRSVSWYQQTPGQGLQFLFEYFSETQRNKGNFPGRFSGRQFSNSRSEMNVSTLELGDSALYLCASLGSGQGEDGYTFGSGTRLTVV.

The CDR3 region has the DNA TGTGCCAGCAGCTTAGGGGCAGGGGTTGTCGGGGAGCTGTTTTTT. Residues: CASSLGAGVVGELFF. This rearrangement joins TRBV11-2 to TRBJ2-2; the D gene is possibly TRBD1 (6 bases). CDR1 SGHAT and CDR2 FQNNGV come from the germline V gene. This CDR3 region has 15 residues. V shed 1 base and J shed 7 bases, with 13 bases lying between them.